This is a list of T cell receptor beta chains from one sample in a study of early stage breast cancer tumors. The protocol was immunoSEQ multiplex PCR, while the TCRdb copy is restricted to in-frame clones and leaves out a portion. The table lists 9,000 to 9,500 clones, 71% of them singletons. The specimen sequenced was normal breast tissue next to the tumor. The source is a person aged 55 to 75 with breast cancer. Each CDR3 is given with its conserved first and last residue. Fields, in order: D gene, V gene, J gene, clone size, CDR3 DNA, CDR3 protein. The D gene is left open where the match is weak. The size field is filled for only some rows; it gives once, few, many or a size class.

>-|TRBV29-1|TRBJ1-2|few
TGCAGCGTTGAAGATCGGGGTATATATGGCTACACCTTC
CSVEDRGIYGYTF
>-|TRBV9|TRBJ2-2|-
TGTGCCAGCAGCGTAAGGGGAACCACCGGGGAGCTGTTTTTT
CASSVRGTTGELFF
>-|TRBV11-2|TRBJ1-2|-
TGTGCCAGCAGCCAAGTGGGGGGGCGCGGGGGCTACACCTTC
CASSQVGGRGGYTF
>-|TRBV18|TRBJ1-1|-
TGTGCCAGCTCACCGGACAGACTGAACACTGAAGCTTTCTTT
CASSPDRLNTEAFF
>TRBD1|TRBV6-1|TRBJ1-5|-
TGTGCCAGCAGAATACAGGGGGAAGGGAATCAGCCCCAGCATTTT
CASRIQGEGNQPQHF
>-|TRBV28|TRBJ2-3|large
TGTGCCAGCGGGGCCTGGGCGGGGGCCGCGGGGAGCACAGATACGCAGTATTTT
CASGAWAGAAGSTDTQYF
>TRBD1|TRBV5-1|TRBJ2-5|-
TGCGCCAGCAGCGGGGGACAGGGGCTGTACCAAGAGACCCAGTACTTC
CASSGGQGLYQETQYF
>-|TRBV20-1|TRBJ2-3|-
TGCAGTGCAAGGAGGTCAGATACGCAGTATTTT
CSARRSDTQYF
>-|TRBV7-2|TRBJ1-5|-
TGTGCCAGCAGCGGACAAGGAAATCAGCCCCAGCATTTT
CASSGQGNQPQHF
>-|TRBV7-8|TRBJ2-2|-
TGTGCCAGCAGCTTAGACTCAGGGTGGACCGGGGAGCTGTTTTTT
CASSLDSGWTGELFF
>TRBD1|TRBV6-5|TRBJ1-1|-
TGTGCCAGCAGTAAACGGACAGGGATGAACACTGAAGCTTTCTTT
CASSKRTGMNTEAFF
>-|TRBV7-6|TRBJ2-2|-
TGTGCCAGCAGCTTTTACAGGGCTACCGGGGAGCTGTTTTTT
CASSFYRATGELFF
>TRBD2|TRBV10-1|TRBJ2-1|-
TGCGCCAGCAGTTCGGCTAGCGGCTTGGGTGAGCAGTTCTTC
CASSSASGLGEQFF
>-|TRBV5-4|TRBJ2-3|-
TGTGCCAGCAGCCGCCAAGGCGGAACAAATACGCAGTATTTT
CASSRQGGTNTQYF
>-|TRBV30|TRBJ1-5|-
TGTGCCTGGAGTGTTGGGGGGGCGGCGGGTCAGCCCCAGCATTTT
CAWSVGGAAGQPQHF
>-|TRBV29-1|TRBJ2-7|-
TGCAGCGTCGGGAACGGGTACGAGCAGTACTTC
CSVGNGYEQYF
>TRBD1|TRBV18|TRBJ2-2|-
TGTGCCAGCTCACCATTACAGGGGGTGAACACCGGGGAGCTGTTTTTT
CASSPLQGVNTGELFF
>-|TRBV30|TRBJ1-1|-
TGTGCCTGGAGGGGGGGGGCGGTCACTGAAGCTTTCTTT
CAWRGGAVTEAFF
>-|TRBV4-3|TRBJ2-3|-
TGCGCCAGCAGCCAAGACGGCGGATCTGGAAATACGCAGTATTTT
CASSQDGGSGNTQYF
>-|TRBV11-2|TRBJ2-1|-
TGTGCCAGCAGCTTTATCGGGCAGGGCGCTTACAATGAGCAGTTCTTC
CASSFIGQGAYNEQFF
>-|TRBV7-6|TRBJ2-5|-
TGTGCCAGCAGCTTTAGAGCCGGGAACGGTGAGACCCAGTACTTC
CASSFRAGNGETQYF
>-|TRBV27|TRBJ2-2|few
TGTGCCAGTGCTAGGTCCGGGGAGCTGTTTTTT
CASARSGELFF
>TRBD2|TRBV6-1|TRBJ2-1|-
TGTGCCAGCATAGCGGGAGTCGGGTACAATGAGCAGTTCTTC
CASIAGVGYNEQFF
>TRBD2|TRBV7-6|TRBJ2-1|medium-sized
TGTGCCAGCAGCTTGGGACTAGCAGGGAGCTCCTACAATGAGCAGTTCTTC
CASSLGLAGSSYNEQFF
>TRBD2|TRBV27|TRBJ2-7|-
TGTGCCAGCAGGGGGGTAGCGGGAGGGCTCGAGCAGTACTTC
CASRGVAGGLEQYF
>-|TRBV7-9|TRBJ2-7|-
TGTGCCAGCAGGGGGCTTTACGAGCAGTACTTC
CASRGLYEQYF
>-|TRBV7-8|TRBJ1-1|-
TGTGCCAGCAGCTTAGCGCGCAGGCAAGCTTTCTTT
CASSLARRQAFF
>-|TRBV13|TRBJ2-7|medium-sized
TGTGCCAGCAGCCGTCTAGCGCACTACGAGCAGTACTTC
CASSRLAHYEQYF
>-|TRBV7-2|TRBJ2-5|-
TGTGCCAGCAGCCCCGGGGTGGGAGCAGGAGAGACCCAGTACTTC
CASSPGVGAGETQYF
>TRBD1|TRBV19|TRBJ1-1|-
TGTGCCAGTAGTATAGATAAAGGGACAGGGGGCTGGACTGAAGCTTTCTTT
CASSIDKGTGGWTEAFF
>TRBD1|TRBV27|TRBJ1-2|few
TGTGCCAGCAGTCCGGTGGACAGGATAGCCTATGGCTACACCTTC
CASSPVDRIAYGYTF
>-|TRBV27|TRBJ2-1|-
TGTGCCAGCAGTTTATCCTGGAGTCAGGGTGAGCAGTTCTTC
CASSLSWSQGEQFF
>-|TRBV21-1|TRBJ2-3|-
TGTGCCAGCAGCAATTTAGCGGGAGAGGATACGCAGTATTTT
CASSNLAGEDTQYF
>TRBD1|TRBV7-2|TRBJ2-2|-
TGTGCCAGCAGCTTAGCCGGACAGGCTAGCAGCAAGCCCGGGGAGCTGTTTTTT
CASSLAGQASSKPGELFF
>TRBD2|TRBV19|TRBJ2-3|-
TGTGCCAGTAGTGGAGGACTAGCGGGAGGGCTCGGCGCAGATACGCAGTATTTT
CASSGGLAGGLGADTQYF
>-|TRBV30|TRBJ1-5|-
TGTGCCTGGAGGGATACAGACGGGGGCAATCAGCCCCAGCATTTT
CAWRDTDGGNQPQHF
>-|TRBV19|TRBJ1-3|-
TGTGCCAGTAGTATAGATCGCAACAGGGAATCGGCGATCTCTGGAAACACCATATATTTT
CASSIDRNRESAISGNTIYF
>-|TRBV2|TRBJ2-2|few
TGTGCCAGCGTCATCACCGGGGAGCTGTTTTTT
CASVITGELFF
>-|TRBV21-1|TRBJ2-5|-
TGTGCCAGCAGCCCTCGGACAGGGGTTCAAGAGACCCAGTACTTC
CASSPRTGVQETQYF
>-|TRBV19|TRBJ1-3|-
TGTGCCAGTAGTGGGCAGCACTCTGGAAACACCATATATTTT
CASSGQHSGNTIYF
>-|TRBV5-1|TRBJ1-5|-
TGCGCCAGCAGCTTGTCATCAGGGGGCAATCAGCCCCAGCATTTT
CASSLSSGGNQPQHF